One and the same sample provided the 10 T cell receptor beta chains below, sequenced in a study of identifying expanded T cells in peripheral blood. TCRdb keeps only in-frame clones here, not all; method: immunoSEQ multiplex PCR. The sample includes about 94,000 clones, roughly 90% seen only once; the top ten take 5.5% to 6%. The material sequenced was blood. The receptors derive from a person aged 18 to 69 in good health.

This chain links TRBV5-1 with TRBJ2-5; D assignment may be TRBD1 or TRBD2 (7 bases each). V was trimmed by 1 base and J by 7 bases, leaving 14 bases between them. Germline V gene data show CDR1 as SGHRS and CDR2 as YFSETQ. This CDR3 has 14 residues. CDR3 residues: CASSLREGAGTQYF. The CDR3 DNA is TGCGCCAGCAGCTTGAGGGAGGGGGCCGGGACCCAGTACTTC.

V and J are TRBV6-5 and TRBJ2-5, with D perhaps TRBD1 (5 bases). CDR3 size: 12 residues. The V gene's germline CDR1 is MNHEY and CDR2 SVGAGI. V shed 6 bases and J shed 2 bases, with 7 bases lying between them. As DNA, the CDR3 is TGTGCCAGCAGCCAGGGACAAGAGACCCAGTACTTC. It encodes CASSQGQETQYF.

This chain joins TRBV6-5 and TRBJ2-6, with 7 nucleotides matching TRBD1. J was trimmed by 4 bases and V by 5 bases; bases with no gene match: 5. The CDR3 is 15 residues long. Germline lookup yields CDR1 MNHEY and CDR2 SVGAGI. The CDR3: CASSKGAWGANVLTF. The CDR3 DNA sequence: TGTGCCAGCAGTAAGGGGGCGTGGGGGGCCAACGTCCTGACTTTC.

This rearrangement joins TRBV5-4 to TRBJ2-5; D could derive from TRBD1 or TRBD2 (5 bases each). CDR1 and CDR2 from the germline V gene are SGHNT and YYREEE (reference sequence). The V and J ends lost 4 bases and 5 bases respectively, with 15 bases between them. CDR3 length equals 14 residues. Here the CDR3 DNA reads TGTGCCAGCAGCCCTATGGGGGTGGGGGAGACCCAGTACTTC. It specifies CASSPMGVGETQYF.

The rearrangement joins TRBV7-6 to TRBJ2-1; TRBD2 agrees at 9 bases. The CDR3 totals 14 residues. With V trimmed by 2 bases and J by 6 bases, 2 bases remained unmatched. Looked up from germline, CDR1 is SGHVS and CDR2 is FNYEAQ. For the CDR3, the DNA is TGTGCCAGCAGCTTATCAGCGGGGGGCAATGAGCAGTTCTTC. It specifies CASSLSAGGNEQFF.

V gene TRBV19 combines with J gene TRBJ1-6, with 11 bases aligning to TRBD1. The CDR3 totals 18 residues. Per germline, CDR1 LNHDA and CDR2 SQIVND (reference sequence). V lost 6 bases, J lost 9 bases, and 16 bases stayed unmatched. The CDR3 nucleotides read TGTGCCAGTAGCCCAAATACGGGACAGGGGGGCTTGTCTTCACCCCTCCACTTT. This gives the protein CASSPNTGQGGLSSPLHF.

The genes are TRBV5-6 and TRBJ1-3; D is unclear. The CDR3 has 13 amino acids. Trimming removed 1 base from V and 8 bases from J, with 10 bases in between. Germline-derived CDR1 and CDR2 are SGHDT and YYEEEE. The CDR3 DNA reads as TGTGCCAGCAGCTTGCCCGCTTCCCACACCATATATTTT. As protein: CASSLPASHTIYF. Based on the CDR3 plus reference TRBV5-6 and TRBJ1-3, the full variable domain is DAGVTQSPTHLIKTRGQQVTLRCSPKSGHDTVSWYQQALGQGPQFIFQYYEEEERQRGNFPDRFSGHQFPNYSSELNVNALLLGDSALYLCASSLPASHTIYFGEGSWLTVV.

CDR3 nucleotide sequence: TGTGCCAGCAGCCTAGGACAGGTCCGGGCAGATACGCAGTATTTT. Amino acids: CASSLGQVRADTQYF. This chain links TRBV6-1 with TRBJ2-3, with 7 bases aligning to TRBD1. This CDR3 comprises 15 residues. The germline V gene has CDR1 MNHNS and CDR2 SASEGT. The J segment lost 4 bases and the V segment lost 6 bases, leaving 10 bases of the junction unmatched.

This clone was observed once. This chain connects TRBV7-9 to TRBJ2-2, with TRBD1 identical over 11 bases. The junction had 1 base not matched to a gene; V was cut back by 6 bases and J by 4 bases. Germline V CDR1 and CDR2: SEHNR, FQNEAQ (reference sequence). The CDR3 length is 14 residues. CDR3 amino acids: CASRGQGVTGELFF. The CDR3 DNA follows: TGTGCCAGCAGGGGACAGGGGGTCACCGGGGAGCTGTTTTTT.

The chain has TRBV19 and TRBJ1-1; possible D gene TRBD1, 6 bases. The CDR3 has 14 amino acids. The V and J ends lost 5 bases and 0 bases respectively, with 10 bases between them. In germline, CDR1 is LNHDA, CDR2 SQIVND (reference sequence). The DNA of the CDR3 is TGTGCCAGTAGTGGGGGACATATGAACACTGAAGCTTTCTTT. It translates to CASSGGHMNTEAFF.